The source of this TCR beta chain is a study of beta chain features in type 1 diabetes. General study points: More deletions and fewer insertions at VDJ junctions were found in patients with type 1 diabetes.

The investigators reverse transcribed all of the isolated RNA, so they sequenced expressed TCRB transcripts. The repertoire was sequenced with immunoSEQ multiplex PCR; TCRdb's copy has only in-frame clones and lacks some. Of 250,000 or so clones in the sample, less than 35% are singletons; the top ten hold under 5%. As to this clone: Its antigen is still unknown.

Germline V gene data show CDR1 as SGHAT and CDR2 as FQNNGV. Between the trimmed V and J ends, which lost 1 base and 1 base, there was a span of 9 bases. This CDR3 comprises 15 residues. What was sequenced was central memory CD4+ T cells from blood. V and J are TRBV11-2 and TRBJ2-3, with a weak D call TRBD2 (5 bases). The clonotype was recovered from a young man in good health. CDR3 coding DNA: TGTGCCAGCAGCTTAGCAAGGCGGGGCACAGATACGCAGTATTTT. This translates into CASSLARRGTDTQYF. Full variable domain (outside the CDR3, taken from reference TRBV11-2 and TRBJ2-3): EAGVAQSPRYKIIEKRQSVAFWCNPISGHATLYWYQQILGQGPKLLIQFQNNGVVDDSQLPKDRFSAERLKGVDSTLKIQPAKLEDSAVYLCASSLARRGTDTQYFGPGTRLTVL.